This T cell receptor (beta chain) was observed in a study of blood T cells in healthy people across ages. General study points: Strong correlation was found linking TCR beta diversity to naive T cell percentage. Age advanced and TCR beta diversity per million T cells fell, roughly linearly.

A second roughly 6 to 11 cycle PCR used barcoded and J-beta primers. The template-switch adaptor, which had 12 random nucleotides, put a tag on each cDNA molecule. TCRdb fed the 5' RACE reads into MiXCR, producing one record per CDR3 protein. The table shows 1,800,000 or so distinct CDR3 sequences, with roughly two fifths occurring only once. This clonotype has more than one count but fewer than ten. The antigen is not known. Per germline, CDR1 SGHVS and CDR2 FNYEAQ. Trimming left V 5 bases short and J 6 bases short, with 17 bases between. This CDR3 is built from 15 residues. The sample was blood. This chain joins TRBV7-6 and TRBJ1-5, with a tentative D call TRBD1 (6 bases). The receptor was derived from a human donor in good health. The CDR3 DNA reads as TGTGCCAGCAGCCCGGGACAAGAAAGAGGTCAGCCCCAGCATTTT. Translating gives CASSPGQERGQPQHF.